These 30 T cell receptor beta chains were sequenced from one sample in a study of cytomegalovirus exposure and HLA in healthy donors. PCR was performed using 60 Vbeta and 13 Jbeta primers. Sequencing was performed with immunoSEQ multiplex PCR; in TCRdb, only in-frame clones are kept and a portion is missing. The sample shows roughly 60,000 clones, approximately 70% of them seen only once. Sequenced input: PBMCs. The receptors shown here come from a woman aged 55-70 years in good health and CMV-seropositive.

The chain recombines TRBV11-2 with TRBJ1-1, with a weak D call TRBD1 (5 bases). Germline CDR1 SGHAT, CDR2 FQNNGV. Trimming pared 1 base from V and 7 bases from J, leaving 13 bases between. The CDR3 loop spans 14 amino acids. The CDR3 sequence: CASSLGVDGGEAFF. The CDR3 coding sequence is TGTGCCAGCAGCTTAGGGGTCGACGGGGGTGAAGCTTTCTTT. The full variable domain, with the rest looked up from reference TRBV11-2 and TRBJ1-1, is EAGVAQSPRYKIIEKRQSVAFWCNPISGHATLYWYQQILGQGPKLLIQFQNNGVVDDSQLPKDRFSAERLKGVDSTLKIQPAKLEDSAVYLCASSLGVDGGEAFFGQGTRLTVV.

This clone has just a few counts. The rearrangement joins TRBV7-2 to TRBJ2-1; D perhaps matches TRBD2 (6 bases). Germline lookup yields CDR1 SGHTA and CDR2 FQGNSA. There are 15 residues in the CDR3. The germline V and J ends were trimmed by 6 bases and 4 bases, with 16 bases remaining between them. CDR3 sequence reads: CASRNSGKSYNEQFF. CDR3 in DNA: TGTGCCAGCAGGAATAGCGGAAAAAGTTACAATGAGCAGTTCTTC.

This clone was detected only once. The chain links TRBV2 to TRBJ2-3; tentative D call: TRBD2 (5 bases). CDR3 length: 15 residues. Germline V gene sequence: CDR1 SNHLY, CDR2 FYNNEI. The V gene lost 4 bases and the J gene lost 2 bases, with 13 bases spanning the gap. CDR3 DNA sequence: TGTGCCAGCAGTGCACTAGTCTCCAACACAGATACGCAGTATTTT. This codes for CASSALVSNTDTQYF.

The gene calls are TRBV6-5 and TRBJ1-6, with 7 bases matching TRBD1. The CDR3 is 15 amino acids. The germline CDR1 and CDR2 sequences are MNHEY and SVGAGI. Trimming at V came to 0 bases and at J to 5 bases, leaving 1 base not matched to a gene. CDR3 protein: CASSYSDRDNSPLHF. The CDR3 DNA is TGTGCCAGCAGTTACTCAGACAGGGATAATTCACCCCTCCACTTT.

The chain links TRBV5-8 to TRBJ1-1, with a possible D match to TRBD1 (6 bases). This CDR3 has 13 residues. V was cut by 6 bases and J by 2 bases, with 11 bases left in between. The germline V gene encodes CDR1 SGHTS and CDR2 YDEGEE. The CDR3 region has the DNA TGTGCCAGCACCCCGGACAGAAACACTGAAGCTTTCTTT. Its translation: CASTPDRNTEAFF.

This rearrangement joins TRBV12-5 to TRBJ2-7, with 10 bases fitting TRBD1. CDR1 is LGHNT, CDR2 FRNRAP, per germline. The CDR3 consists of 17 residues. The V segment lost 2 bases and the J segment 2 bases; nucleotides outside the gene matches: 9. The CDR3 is CASGLRLLGQGAYEQYF. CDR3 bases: TGTGCTAGTGGTTTGCGTTTACTAGGACAGGGGGCCTACGAGCAGTACTTC.

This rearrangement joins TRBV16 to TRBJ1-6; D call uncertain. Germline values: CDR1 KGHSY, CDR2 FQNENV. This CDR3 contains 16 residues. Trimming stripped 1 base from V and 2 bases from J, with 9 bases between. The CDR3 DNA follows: TGTGCCAGCAGCCAATTCGAGGCCCCCTATAATTCACCCCTCCACTTT. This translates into CASSQFEAPYNSPLHF. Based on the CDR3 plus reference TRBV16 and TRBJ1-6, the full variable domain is GEEVAQTPKHLVRGEGQKAKLYCAPIKGHSYVFWYQQVLKNEFKFLISFQNENVFDETGMPKERFSAKCLPNSPCSLEIQATKLEDSAVYFCASSQFEAPYNSPLHFGNGTRLTVT.

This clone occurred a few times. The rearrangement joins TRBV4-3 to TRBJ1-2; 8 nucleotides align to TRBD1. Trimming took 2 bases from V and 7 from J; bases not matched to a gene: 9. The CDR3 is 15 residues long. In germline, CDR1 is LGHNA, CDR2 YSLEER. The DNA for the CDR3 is TGCGCCAGCAGCCAAACGGGACAGGCGATCGGTGGCTACACCTTC. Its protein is CASSQTGQAIGGYTF.

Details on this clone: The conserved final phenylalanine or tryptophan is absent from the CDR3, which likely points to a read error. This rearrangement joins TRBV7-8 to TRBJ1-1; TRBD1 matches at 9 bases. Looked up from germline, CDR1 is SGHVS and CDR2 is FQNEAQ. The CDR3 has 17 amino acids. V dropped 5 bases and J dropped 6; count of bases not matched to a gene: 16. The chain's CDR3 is CASSPREPGQGVAEAFL. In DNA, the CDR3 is TGTGCCAGCAGCCCTAGGGAGCCGGGACAGGGTGTCGCTGAAGCTTTCCTT.

CDR3 sequence reads: CASSSTLGGSGANVLTF. In nucleotides, the CDR3 is TGCGCCAGCAGCTCCACCTTGGGGGGGTCAGGGGCCAACGTCCTGACTTTC. The V call is TRBV5-1, the J call TRBJ2-6; 7 nucleotides align to TRBD2. The V gene's germline CDR1 is SGHRS and CDR2 YFSETQ. Losses at the gene ends were 3 bases for V and 4 bases for J; bases not matched to a gene: 10. CDR3 length: 17 amino acids.

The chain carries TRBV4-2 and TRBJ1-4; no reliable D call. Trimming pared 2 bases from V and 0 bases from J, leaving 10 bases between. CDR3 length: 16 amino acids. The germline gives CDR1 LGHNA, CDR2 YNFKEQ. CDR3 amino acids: CASSQSYSATNEKLFF. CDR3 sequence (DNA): TGTGCCAGCAGCCAATCCTACAGTGCAACTAATGAAAAACTGTTTTTT.

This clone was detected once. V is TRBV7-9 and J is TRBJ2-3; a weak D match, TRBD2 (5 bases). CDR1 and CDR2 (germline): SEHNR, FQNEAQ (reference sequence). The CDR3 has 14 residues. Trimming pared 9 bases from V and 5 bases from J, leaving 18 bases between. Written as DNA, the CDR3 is TGTGCCAGAAGCGAGGGTAACCCGGGAGATACGCAGTATTTT. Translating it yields CARSEGNPGDTQYF.

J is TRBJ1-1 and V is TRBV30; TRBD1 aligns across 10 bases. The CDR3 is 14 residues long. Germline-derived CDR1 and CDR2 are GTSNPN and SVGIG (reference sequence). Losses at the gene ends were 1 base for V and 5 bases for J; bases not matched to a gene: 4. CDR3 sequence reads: CAWSGGQGGTEAFF. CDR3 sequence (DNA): TGTGCCTGGAGTGGAGGACAGGGGGGGACTGAAGCTTTCTTT.

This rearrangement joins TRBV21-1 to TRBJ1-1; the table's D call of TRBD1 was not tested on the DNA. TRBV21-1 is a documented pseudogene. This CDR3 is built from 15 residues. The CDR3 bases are TGTGCCAGCAGCAACGATAGGGGGCGCAGTACTGAAGCTTTCTTT. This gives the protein CASSNDRGRSTEAFF.

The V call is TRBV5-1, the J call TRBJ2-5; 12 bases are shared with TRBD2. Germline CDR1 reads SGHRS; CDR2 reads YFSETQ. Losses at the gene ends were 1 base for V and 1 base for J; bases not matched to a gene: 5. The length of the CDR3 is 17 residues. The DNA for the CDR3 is TGCGCCAGCAGCTTGCGGCTAGCGGGGGGGCCCCAAGAGACCCAGTACTTC. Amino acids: CASSLRLAGGPQETQYF.

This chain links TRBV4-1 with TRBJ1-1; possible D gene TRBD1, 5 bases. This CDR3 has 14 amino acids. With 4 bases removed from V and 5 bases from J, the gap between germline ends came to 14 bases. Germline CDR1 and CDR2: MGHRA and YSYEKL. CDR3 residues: CASSLQGGWTEAFF. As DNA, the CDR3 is TGCGCCAGCAGCCTCCAGGGTGGGTGGACTGAAGCTTTCTTT.

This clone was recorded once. CDR3 in amino acids: CASSLESPRGQYF. The CDR3 DNA sequence: TGTGCCAGCAGCTTAGAATCCCCCCGCGGGCAGTACTTC. This rearrangement joins TRBV7-2 to TRBJ2-7; D unclear. V lost 1 base, J lost 9 bases, and 13 bases lay in between. The CDR3 totals 13 residues. The germline V gene encodes CDR1 SGHTA and CDR2 FQGNSA.

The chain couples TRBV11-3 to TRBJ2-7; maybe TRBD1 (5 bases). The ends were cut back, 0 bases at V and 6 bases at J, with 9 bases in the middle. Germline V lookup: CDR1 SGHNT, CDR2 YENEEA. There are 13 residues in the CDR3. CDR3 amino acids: CASSLDVGAEQYF. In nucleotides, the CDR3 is TGTGCCAGCAGCTTAGATGTAGGGGCCGAGCAGTACTTC.

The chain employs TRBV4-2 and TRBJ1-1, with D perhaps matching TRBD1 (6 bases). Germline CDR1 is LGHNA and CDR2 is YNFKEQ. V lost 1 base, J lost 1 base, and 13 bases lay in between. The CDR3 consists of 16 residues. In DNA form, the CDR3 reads TGTGCCAGCAGCCAAGGGGACAAGGGCGGGAACACTGAAGCTTTCTTT. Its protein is CASSQGDKGGNTEAFF.

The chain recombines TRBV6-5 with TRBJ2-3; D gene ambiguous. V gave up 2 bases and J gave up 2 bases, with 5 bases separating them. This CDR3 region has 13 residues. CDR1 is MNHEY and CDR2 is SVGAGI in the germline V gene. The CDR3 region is CASSYQHTDTQYF. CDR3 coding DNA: TGTGCCAGCAGTTACCAACACACAGATACGCAGTATTTT.

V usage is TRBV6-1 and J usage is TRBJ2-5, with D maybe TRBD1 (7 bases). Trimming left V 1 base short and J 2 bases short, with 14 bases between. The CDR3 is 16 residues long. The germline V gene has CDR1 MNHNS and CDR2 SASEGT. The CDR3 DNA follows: TGTGCCAGCAGTGAAGGGAGGGGGCGGGGACAAGAGACCCAGTACTTC. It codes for CASSEGRGRGQETQYF.

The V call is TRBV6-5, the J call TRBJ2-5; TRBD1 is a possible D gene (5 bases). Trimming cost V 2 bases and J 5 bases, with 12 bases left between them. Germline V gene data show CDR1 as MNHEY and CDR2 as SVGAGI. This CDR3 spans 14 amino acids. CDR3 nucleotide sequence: TGTGCCAGCAGTTACAGGGGCCGCGCCGAGACCCAGTACTTC. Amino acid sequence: CASSYRGRAETQYF.

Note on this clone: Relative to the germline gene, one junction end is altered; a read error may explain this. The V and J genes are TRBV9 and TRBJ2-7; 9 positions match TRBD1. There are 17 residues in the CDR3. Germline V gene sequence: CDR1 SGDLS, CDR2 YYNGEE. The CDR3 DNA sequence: TGTGCCAGCAGCACCGCTGGACAGGGGACCAACTCCAACGAGCAGTACTTC. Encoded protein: CASSTAGQGTNSNEQYF.

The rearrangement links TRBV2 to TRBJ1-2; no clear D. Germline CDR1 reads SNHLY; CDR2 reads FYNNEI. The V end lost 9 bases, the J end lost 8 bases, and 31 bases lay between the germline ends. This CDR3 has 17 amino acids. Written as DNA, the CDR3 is TGTGCCAGAGAACTCCGCCGGAGGTTACCTATATCTGGGGGCTACACCTTC. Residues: CARELRRRLPISGGYTF.

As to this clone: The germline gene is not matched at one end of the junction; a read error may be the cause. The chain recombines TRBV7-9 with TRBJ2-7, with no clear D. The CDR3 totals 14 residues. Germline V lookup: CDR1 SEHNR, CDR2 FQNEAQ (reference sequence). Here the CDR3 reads CSSSLSEKPYEQYF. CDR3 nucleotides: TGTTCCAGCAGCTTATCTGAAAAGCCCTACGAGCAGTACTTC.

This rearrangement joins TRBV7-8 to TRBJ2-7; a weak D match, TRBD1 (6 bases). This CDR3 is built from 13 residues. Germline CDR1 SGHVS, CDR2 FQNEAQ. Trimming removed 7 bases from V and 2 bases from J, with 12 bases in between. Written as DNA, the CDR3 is TGTGCCAGCAAGCAGGGGCAGGCCTACGAGCAGTACTTC. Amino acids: CASKQGQAYEQYF.

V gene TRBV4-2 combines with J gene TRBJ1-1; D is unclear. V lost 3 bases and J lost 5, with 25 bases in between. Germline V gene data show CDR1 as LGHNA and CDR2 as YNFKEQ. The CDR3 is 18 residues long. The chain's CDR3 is CASSHGVTEVPVGTEAFF. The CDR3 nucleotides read TGTGCCAGCAGCCATGGAGTAACCGAGGTCCCTGTGGGTACTGAAGCTTTCTTT.

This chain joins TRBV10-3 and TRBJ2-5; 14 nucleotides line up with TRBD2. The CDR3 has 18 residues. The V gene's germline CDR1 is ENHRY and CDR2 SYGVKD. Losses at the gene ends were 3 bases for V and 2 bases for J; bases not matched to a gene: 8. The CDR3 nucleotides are TGTGCCATCAGTGAACCCTTCGGGACTAGCGGGGGTCAAGAGACCCAGTACTTC. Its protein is CAISEPFGTSGGQETQYF.

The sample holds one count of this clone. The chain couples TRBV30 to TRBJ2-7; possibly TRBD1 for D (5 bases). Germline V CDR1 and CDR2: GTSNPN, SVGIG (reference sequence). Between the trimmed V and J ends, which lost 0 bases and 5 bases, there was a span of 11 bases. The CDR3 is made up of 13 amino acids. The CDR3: CAWSVGVLDEQYF. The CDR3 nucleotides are TGTGCCTGGAGTGTAGGGGTATTGGACGAGCAGTACTTC.

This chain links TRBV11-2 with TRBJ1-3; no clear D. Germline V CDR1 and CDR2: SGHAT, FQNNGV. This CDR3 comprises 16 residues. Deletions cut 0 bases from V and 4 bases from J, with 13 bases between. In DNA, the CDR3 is TGTGCCAGCAGCTTAGATGGATCTGGAGGCGGAAACACCATATATTTT. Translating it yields CASSLDGSGGGNTIYF.